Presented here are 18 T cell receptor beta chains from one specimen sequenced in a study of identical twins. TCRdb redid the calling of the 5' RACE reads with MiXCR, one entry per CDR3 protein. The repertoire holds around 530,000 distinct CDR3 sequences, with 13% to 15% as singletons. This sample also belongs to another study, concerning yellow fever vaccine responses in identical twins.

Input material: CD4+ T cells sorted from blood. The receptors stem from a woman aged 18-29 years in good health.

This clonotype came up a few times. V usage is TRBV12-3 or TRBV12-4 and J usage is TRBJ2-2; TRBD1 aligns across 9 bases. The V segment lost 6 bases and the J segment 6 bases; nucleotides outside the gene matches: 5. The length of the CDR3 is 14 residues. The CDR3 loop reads CASRPGQGPGELFF. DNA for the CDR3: TGTGCCAGCAGACCGGGACAGGGTCCCGGGGAGCTGTTTTTT.

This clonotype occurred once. The CDR3 sequence is CASSPQGQGSSGSSYNEQFF. The DNA of the CDR3 is TGTGCCAGCAGCCCACAGGGACAGGGGTCTAGCGGGAGCTCCTACAATGAGCAGTTCTTC. The chain recombines TRBV7-8 with TRBJ2-1; D could derive from TRBD1 or TRBD2 (10 bases each). Germline CDR1 and CDR2: SGHVS and FQNEAQ. Trimming took off 5 bases at V and 0 bases at J, with 26 bases between the two ends. The CDR3 runs 20 residues.

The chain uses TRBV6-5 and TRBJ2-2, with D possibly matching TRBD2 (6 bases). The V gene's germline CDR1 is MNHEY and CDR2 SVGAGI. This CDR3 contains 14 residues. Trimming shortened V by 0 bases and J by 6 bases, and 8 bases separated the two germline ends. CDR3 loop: CASSYSGEAGELFF. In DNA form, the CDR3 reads TGTGCCAGCAGTTACTCCGGGGAGGCCGGGGAGCTGTTTTTT.

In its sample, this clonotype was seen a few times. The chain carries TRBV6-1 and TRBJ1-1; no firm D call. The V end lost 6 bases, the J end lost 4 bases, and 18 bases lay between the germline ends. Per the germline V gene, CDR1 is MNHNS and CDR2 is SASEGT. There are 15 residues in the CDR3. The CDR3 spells CASSPHGRGSTEAFF. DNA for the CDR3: TGTGCCAGCAGCCCCCATGGCCGGGGTAGCACTGAAGCTTTCTTT.

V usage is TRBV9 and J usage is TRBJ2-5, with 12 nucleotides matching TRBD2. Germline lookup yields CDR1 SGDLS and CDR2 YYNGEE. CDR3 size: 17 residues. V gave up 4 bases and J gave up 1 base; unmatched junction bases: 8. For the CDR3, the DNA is TGTGCCAGCAGCCCCCGGACTAGCGGGGCTTTCCAAGAGACCCAGTACTTC. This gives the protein CASSPRTSGAFQETQYF.

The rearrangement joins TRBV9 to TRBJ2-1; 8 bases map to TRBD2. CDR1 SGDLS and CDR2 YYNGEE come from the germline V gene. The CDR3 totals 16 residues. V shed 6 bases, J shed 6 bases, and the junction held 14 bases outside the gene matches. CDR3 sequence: CASTPTGGGLLNEQFF. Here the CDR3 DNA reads TGTGCCAGCACCCCAACGGGGGGGGGCCTTCTCAATGAGCAGTTCTTC. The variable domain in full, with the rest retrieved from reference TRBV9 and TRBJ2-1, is DSGVTQTPKHLITATGQRVTLRCSPRSGDLSVYWYQQSLDQGLQFLIQYYNGEERAKGNILERFSAQQFPDLHSELNLSSLELGDSALYFCASTPTGGGLLNEQFFGPGTRLTVL.

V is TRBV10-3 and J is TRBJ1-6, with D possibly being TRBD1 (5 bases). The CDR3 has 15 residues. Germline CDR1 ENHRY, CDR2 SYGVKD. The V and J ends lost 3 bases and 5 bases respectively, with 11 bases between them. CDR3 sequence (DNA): TGTGCCATCAGTGACGGAGGCAGGGATAATTCACCCCTCCACTTT. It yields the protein CAISDGGRDNSPLHF.

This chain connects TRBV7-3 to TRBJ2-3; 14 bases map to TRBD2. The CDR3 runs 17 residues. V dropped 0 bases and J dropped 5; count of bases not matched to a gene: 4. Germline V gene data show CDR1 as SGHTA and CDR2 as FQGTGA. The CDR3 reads CASSLTTSGRAIDTQYF. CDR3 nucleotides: TGTGCCAGCAGCTTAACGACTAGCGGGAGGGCCATAGATACGCAGTATTTT.

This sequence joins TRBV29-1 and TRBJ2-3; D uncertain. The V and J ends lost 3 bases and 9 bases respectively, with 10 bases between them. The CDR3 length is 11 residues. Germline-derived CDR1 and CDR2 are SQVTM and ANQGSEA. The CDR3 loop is CSVDVAGTQYF. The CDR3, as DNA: TGCAGCGTTGATGTCGCCGGGACGCAGTATTTT.

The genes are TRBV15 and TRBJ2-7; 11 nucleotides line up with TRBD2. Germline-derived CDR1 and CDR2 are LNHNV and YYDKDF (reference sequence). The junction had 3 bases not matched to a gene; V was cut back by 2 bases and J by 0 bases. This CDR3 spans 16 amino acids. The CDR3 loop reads CATSRSSGGSSYEQYF. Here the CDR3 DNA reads TGTGCCACCAGCAGATCTAGCGGGGGGAGCTCCTACGAGCAGTACTTC. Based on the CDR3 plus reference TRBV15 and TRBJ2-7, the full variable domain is DAMVIQNPRYQVTQFGKPVTLSCSQTLNHNVMYWYQQKSSQAPKLLFHYYDKDFNNEADTPDNFQSRRPNTSFCFLDIRSPGLGDTAMYLCATSRSSGGSSYEQYFGPGTRLTVT.

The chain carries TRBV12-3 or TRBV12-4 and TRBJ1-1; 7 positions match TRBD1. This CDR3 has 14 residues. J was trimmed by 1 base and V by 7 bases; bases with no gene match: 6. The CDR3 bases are TGTGCCAGCACTGCGACAGGGAAGAACACTGAAGCTTTCTTT. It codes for CASTATGKNTEAFF.

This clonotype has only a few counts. The CDR3, as DNA: TGTGCCAGCAGTCCCTGGGTCAGCGGGAGGGGATACGAGCAGTACTTC. Translated, it gives CASSPWVSGRGYEQYF. The chain has TRBV6-1 and TRBJ2-7; TRBD2 matches at 10 bases. J was trimmed by 4 bases and V by 5 bases; bases with no gene match: 11. This CDR3 region has 16 residues. Germline V CDR1 and CDR2: MNHNS, SASEGT.

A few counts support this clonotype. The chain's CDR3 is CASSSPGTAGNIQYF. CDR3 DNA: TGTGCCAGCAGTTCTCCCGGGACGGCGGGAAACATTCAGTACTTC. V usage is TRBV28 and J usage is TRBJ2-4; D may match TRBD1 or TRBD2 (5 bases each). CDR3 length: 15 residues. Trimming took off 4 bases at V and 6 bases at J, with 16 bases between the two ends. CDR1 is MDHEN and CDR2 is SYDVKM in the germline V gene.

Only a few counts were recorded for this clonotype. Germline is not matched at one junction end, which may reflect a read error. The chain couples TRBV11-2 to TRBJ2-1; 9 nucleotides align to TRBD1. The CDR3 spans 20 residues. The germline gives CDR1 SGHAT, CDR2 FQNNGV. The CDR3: CASSLEGTGSNFRPYNEQFF. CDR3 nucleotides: TGTGCCAGCAGCCTAGAAGGGACAGGGTCGAATTTTAGGCCATACAATGAGCAGTTCTTC.

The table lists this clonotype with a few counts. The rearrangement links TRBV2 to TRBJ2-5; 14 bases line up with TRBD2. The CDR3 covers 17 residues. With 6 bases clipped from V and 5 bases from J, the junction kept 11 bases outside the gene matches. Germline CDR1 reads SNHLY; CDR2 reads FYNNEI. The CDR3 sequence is CASSQGLAGVGGETQYF. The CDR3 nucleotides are TGTGCCAGCAGCCAGGGACTAGCGGGAGTAGGAGGGGAGACCCAGTACTTC.

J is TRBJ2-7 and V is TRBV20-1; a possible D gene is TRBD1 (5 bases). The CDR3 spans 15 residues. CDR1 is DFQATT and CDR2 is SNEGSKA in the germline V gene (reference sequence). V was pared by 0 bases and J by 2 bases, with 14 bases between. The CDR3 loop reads CSAREIEGHPYEQYV. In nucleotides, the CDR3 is TGCAGTGCTAGAGAAATCGAAGGACACCCCTACGAGCAGTACGTC.

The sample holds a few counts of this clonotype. CDR3 in amino acids: CSALGQGAANVLTF. CDR3 DNA: TGCAGTGCCCTGGGACAGGGGGCAGCCAACGTCCTGACTTTC. The chain uses TRBV20-1 and TRBJ2-6; 12 nucleotides match TRBD1. Trimming removed 6 bases from V and 7 bases from J; junction bases left unmatched: 4. This CDR3 contains 14 residues. Germline V CDR1 and CDR2: DFQATT, SNEGSKA (reference sequence).

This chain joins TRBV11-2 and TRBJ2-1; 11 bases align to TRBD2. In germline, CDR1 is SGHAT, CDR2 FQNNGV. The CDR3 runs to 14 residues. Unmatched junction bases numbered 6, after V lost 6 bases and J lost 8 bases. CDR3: CASSLTSGVHEQFF. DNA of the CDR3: TGTGCCAGCAGTCTGACTAGCGGGGTGCATGAGCAGTTCTTC.